The rows below give T cell receptor beta chains drawn from one sample of a study of blood T cell repertoires in COVID-19. Clones were read by immunoSEQ multiplex PCR, and TCRdb kept only the in-frame ones, dropping some. The sample records 150,000 to 200,000 clones, 65% to 90% being singletons. The sequenced sample was PBMCs or T cells enriched from blood (not recorded which). These receptors were collected from a man aged 45-65 years who had recovered from COVID-19. The CDR3 runs from the conserved cysteine through the conserved F or W. The D gene is left open where the match is weak. Where a row states a size, it is once, few, many or the class of an expanded clone; other rows omit it.

v_gene	j_gene	len	abundance	d_gene	CDR3aa	CDR3nt
TRBV7-9	TRBJ1-2	13	medium-sized	NA	CASSPTLSYGYTF	TGTGCCAGCAGCCCAACCTTGAGCTATGGCTACACCTTC
TRBV28	TRBJ2-7	15	NA	TRBD2	CASGTRAGGSYEQYF	TGTGCCAGCGGAACCAGAGCGGGGGGTAGCTACGAGCAGTACTTC
TRBV19	TRBJ1-2	13	once	TRBD1	CASSNNRGYGYTF	TGTGCCAGTAGTAATAACAGGGGCTATGGCTACACCTTC
TRBV30	TRBJ1-5	15	NA	TRBD1	CAWSPADRRDQPQHF	TGTGCCTGGAGTCCGGCGGACAGGCGAGATCAGCCCCAGCATTTT
TRBV11-2	TRBJ2-7	17	NA	TRBD2	CASSFGVAGRVNYEQYF	TGTGCCAGCAGCTTTGGAGTAGCGGGGAGGGTTAACTACGAGCAGTACTTC
TRBV4-2	TRBJ1-4	16	NA	TRBD1	CASSPKKGQGNEKLFF	TGTGCCAGCAGCCCAAAGAAGGGACAGGGGAATGAAAAACTGTTTTTT
TRBV25-1	TRBJ1-1	16	NA	NA	CASSGSSGSLYTEAFF	TGTGCCAGCAGTGGGTCTTCCGGGTCTCTGTACACTGAAGCTTTCTTT
TRBV24-1	TRBJ1-2	17	once	TRBD1	CATSDSSRQGVLYGYTF	TGTGCCACCAGTGATTCCTCAAGACAGGGGGTCCTCTATGGCTACACCTTC
TRBV19	TRBJ1-2	15	few	TRBD1	CASSMPWDSSYGYTF	TGTGCCAGTAGTATGCCCTGGGACAGTAGCTATGGCTACACCTTC
TRBV4-1	TRBJ2-2	18	NA	NA	CASSQDSGQTTNTGELFF	TGCGCCAGCAGCCAAGACTCCGGACAGACAACGAACACCGGGGAGCTGTTTTTT
TRBV7-6	TRBJ2-2	16	NA	NA	CASSLGVTVNTGELFF	TGTGCCAGCAGCTTAGGTGTGACAGTTAACACCGGGGAGCTGTTTTTT
TRBV10-1	TRBJ1-1	14	NA	NA	CASLFQGLNTEAFF	TGCGCCAGCCTCTTCCAGGGATTGAACACTGAAGCTTTCTTT
TRBV3-1/TRBV3-2	TRBJ1-2	15	NA	NA	CASSQERTDSYGYTF	TGTGCCAGCAGCCAAGAAAGGACAGACTCCTATGGCTACACCTTC